This T cell receptor (beta chain) appears in the sequencing data of a study of blood T cell repertoires in COVID-19. Turning to the study itself: Samples representing acute and convalescent COVID-19 were sourced from the United States, Italy and Spain. PBMCs, B-cell-depleted T cells, or T cells were the source of the cDNA or gDNA that made up the material.

The germline V gene encodes CDR1 KGHSH and CDR2 LQKENI. The CDR3 runs 12 residues. With 6 bases removed from V and 6 bases from J, the gap between germline ends came to 11 bases. As processed by the authors: Amplification with reference gene primers provided the estimates of nucleated cell counts. TCRdb's table, derived via immunoSEQ multiplex PCR, lists solely in-frame clones and lacks some. Clonal size and the V and J genes are those of that table, whereas D and trimming came from the DNA. Among 150,000 to 200,000 clones listed, roughly 86% were seen once. Material for sequencing was peripheral blood. The receptor's source is a woman between 50 and 59 years old with acute or convalescent COVID-19. The chain recombines TRBV18 with TRBJ1-1; D is unclear. In DNA, the CDR3 is TGTGCCAGCTCCCCAACAGAACCTGAAGCTTTCTTT. Protein product: CASSPTEPEAFF.